This TCR beta chain was captured by sequencing in a study of blood T cell repertoires in COVID-19. For the study at large: In each case, the material was cDNA or gDNA derived from T cells, B-cell-depleted T cells, or PBMCs.

The trim removed 7 bases at V and 1 base at J, leaving 6 bases unmatched. CDR1 and CDR2 from the germline V gene are MGHRA and YSYEKL. The CDR3 runs 15 residues. The method was immunoSEQ multiplex PCR; TCRdb's version includes in-frame clones alone and lacks a portion of them. This table has about 380,000 clones, approximately 89% appearing once. Study members were between roughly 18 and 100 years old and lived in over 20 US regions. This chain uses TRBV4-1 with TRBJ2-2; TRBD2 agrees at 7 bases. The source is a man aged 25 to 40 who had recovered from COVID-19. The sequenced sample was PBMCs or T cells enriched from blood (not recorded which). The CDR3 DNA reads as TGCGCCAGCAACCGGGGGGACGTGAACACCGGGGAGCTGTTTTTT. Translating gives CASNRGDVNTGELFF.